There are many counts of the clone carrying this TCR beta chain. Its target is unknown. This entry comes from a study of T-cell reconstitution after alpha-beta-depleted transplantation in children. General study results and limits: Certain patients had high TCRbeta diversity at day 60, and it came from recipient T cells and thymic progenitors that survived.

Unique molecular identifiers were incorporated into the prepared TCRbeta library. TCRdb reprocessed the PCR reads via MiXCR and lists one record per CDR3 protein. Of hundreds of thousands of distinct CDR3 sequences in the sample, less than 15% were seen once. Germline V gives CDR1 SQVTM, CDR2 ANQGSEA. The CDR3 loop spans 12 amino acids. V was cut by 7 bases and J by 4 bases, with 11 bases left in between. This sequence originates from a girl aged 2 to 10 with congenital amegakaryocytic thrombocytopenia, due to receive a stem cell transplant. Sequences were derived from PBMCs, sampled before TCRalphabeta/CD19-depleted stem cell transplant. This rearrangement joins TRBV29-1 to TRBJ2-1, with D tentatively TRBD1 (6 bases). The CDR3 nucleotides read TGCAGCGGAAGGACAGTTTACAATGAGCAGTTCTTC. It specifies CSGRTVYNEQFF.